The clone carrying this T cell receptor beta chain was recorded at least ten times. Its antigen remains unknown. Each CDR3 protein is one row after TCRdb ran MiXCR on the 5' RACE reads. The sample records roughly 490,000 distinct CDR3 sequences, more than 13% being singletons. Germline-derived CDR1 and CDR2 are MDHEN and SYDVKM. The CDR3 covers 12 residues. Trimming removed 3 bases from V and 8 bases from J, with 7 bases in between. This specimen belongs to a study of identical twins. General observations from the study: Modeled out-of-frame TCR alpha sharing in monozygotic twins fell below observed levels. Out-of-frame beta chain sequences displayed weaker excess sharing between twins.

Every one of the donors was a healthy Caucasian. This sample was also put to use in a study of yellow fever vaccine responses in identical twins.

Sequencing input: CD4+ T cells sorted from blood. This sequence joins TRBV28 and TRBJ2-2; D call uncertain. This receptor was obtained from a woman younger than 30 in good health. CDR3 sequence (DNA): TGTGCCAGCAGTTTTCTCTTAGGGGAGCTGTTTTTT. It codes for CASSFLLGELFF.